A single sample gave rise to the 10 T cell receptor beta chains below, sequenced in a study of cytomegalovirus exposure and HLA in healthy donors. 13 Jbeta primers and 60 Vbeta primers were used for the PCR. Data came from immunoSEQ multiplex PCR; TCRdb stores just in-frame clones and leaves some out. With 180,000 or so clones in the sample, the ten largest clones hold less than 0.9%. Input material: PBMCs. The source of these receptors is a boy aged 5-17 years in good health and CMV-seronegative.

This chain links TRBV14 with TRBJ2-2; 7 nucleotides match TRBD1. The CDR3 is 17 amino acids. Germline CDR1 is SGHDN and CDR2 is FVKESK. The V and J ends lost 5 bases and 3 bases, in that order; junction bases with no gene match: 12. The CDR3 region is CASSTGVLSWDTGELFF. In nucleotides, the CDR3 is TGTGCCAGCAGCACAGGGGTCCTCTCGTGGGACACCGGGGAGCTGTTTTTT.

The chain carries TRBV6-6 and TRBJ1-2; D may be TRBD1 (5 bases). From germline, CDR1 is MNHNY and CDR2 SVGAGI (reference sequence). The CDR3 totals 15 residues. Trimming cost V 2 bases and J 4 bases, with 14 bases left between them. Written as DNA, the CDR3 is TGTGCCAGCAGTTACAATTCGGCAGACAGCTATGGCTACACCTTC. Amino acids: CASSYNSADSYGYTF.

The J gene is TRBJ1-3, the V gene TRBV30, with D perhaps matching TRBD1 (5 bases). The length of the CDR3 is 16 residues. CDR1 is GTSNPN and CDR2 is SVGIG in the germline V gene (reference sequence). V lost 4 bases, J lost 0 bases, and 16 bases lay in between. CDR3 loop: CAWKGGERSSGNTIYF. CDR3 DNA sequence: TGTGCCTGGAAGGGAGGGGAGCGGAGCTCTGGAAACACCATATATTTT.

The chain carries TRBV5-1 and TRBJ2-1, with D possibly being TRBD1 (5 bases). The V gene's germline CDR1 is SGHRS and CDR2 YFSETQ. Deletions cut 0 bases from V and 9 bases from J, with 13 bases between. CDR3 size: 14 residues. CDR3 bases: TGCGCCAGCAGCTTGGATTCCAGGGTGTTTGAGCAGTTCTTC. Amino acid sequence: CASSLDSRVFEQFF. Full variable domain (outside the CDR3, taken from reference TRBV5-1 and TRBJ2-1): KAGVTQTPRYLIKTRGQQVTLSCSPISGHRSVSWYQQTPGQGLQFLFEYFSETQRNKGNFPGRFSGRQFSNSRSEMNVSTLELGDSALYLCASSLDSRVFEQFFGPGTRLTVL.

The chain carries TRBV27 and TRBJ1-6, with TRBD1 identical over 7 bases. Germline V gives CDR1 MNHEY, CDR2 SMNVEV (reference sequence). The CDR3 runs to 14 residues. The trim removed 5 bases at V and 10 bases at J, leaving 8 bases unmatched. The CDR3 sequence: CASSPTGVGSPLHF. The CDR3 DNA is TGTGCCAGCAGTCCCACAGGGGTTGGGTCACCCCTCCACTTT.

J is TRBJ2-6 and V is TRBV27, with a weak D call TRBD2 (6 bases). The CDR3 extends over 16 amino acids. The germline V and J ends were trimmed by 5 bases and 3 bases, with 14 bases remaining between them. Per the germline V gene, CDR1 is MNHEY and CDR2 is SMNVEV (reference sequence). CDR3 sequence: CASSPRGGNGANVLTF. The CDR3 region has the DNA TGTGCCAGCAGTCCCCGTGGGGGGAATGGGGCCAACGTCCTGACTTTC.

CDR3 sequence (DNA): TGTGCCAGCAGCCTCGGACAGGGGTGGACTGAAGCTTTCTTT. Its translation is CASSLGQGWTEAFF. J is TRBJ1-1 and V is TRBV5-8; TRBD1 agrees at 9 bases. The J segment lost 5 bases and the V segment lost 4 bases, leaving 6 bases of the junction unmatched. The CDR3 consists of 14 residues. Germline assignment: CDR1 SGHTS and CDR2 YDEGEE.

The V gene is TRBV7-6, the J gene TRBJ2-1, with 12 nucleotides matching TRBD2. V dropped 5 bases and J dropped 6; count of bases not matched to a gene: 5. In germline, CDR1 is SGHVS, CDR2 FNYEAQ. This CDR3 comprises 15 residues. The CDR3 DNA reads TGTGCCAGCAGCCCGGGACTAGCGGGTCTCAATGAGCAGTTCTTC. As protein: CASSPGLAGLNEQFF.

The J gene is TRBJ2-3, the V gene TRBV27; no reliable D call. The CDR3 extends over 14 amino acids. Per the germline V gene, CDR1 is MNHEY and CDR2 is SMNVEV (reference sequence). The V gene lost 2 bases and the J gene lost 8 bases, with 14 bases spanning the gap. This CDR3 is CASSLGAVRGTQYF. In DNA, the CDR3 is TGTGCCAGCAGTTTAGGCGCGGTCCGTGGTACGCAGTATTTT.

The J gene is TRBJ2-1, the V gene TRBV6-5; 9 bases line up with TRBD2. This CDR3 has 15 residues. Germline CDR1 is MNHEY and CDR2 is SVGAGI. Losses at the gene ends were 2 bases for V and 5 bases for J; bases not matched to a gene: 4. Written as DNA, the CDR3 is TGTGCCAGCAGTTACCCTGGCGGGGGGGACAATGAGCAGTTCTTC. Translating gives CASSYPGGGDNEQFF.